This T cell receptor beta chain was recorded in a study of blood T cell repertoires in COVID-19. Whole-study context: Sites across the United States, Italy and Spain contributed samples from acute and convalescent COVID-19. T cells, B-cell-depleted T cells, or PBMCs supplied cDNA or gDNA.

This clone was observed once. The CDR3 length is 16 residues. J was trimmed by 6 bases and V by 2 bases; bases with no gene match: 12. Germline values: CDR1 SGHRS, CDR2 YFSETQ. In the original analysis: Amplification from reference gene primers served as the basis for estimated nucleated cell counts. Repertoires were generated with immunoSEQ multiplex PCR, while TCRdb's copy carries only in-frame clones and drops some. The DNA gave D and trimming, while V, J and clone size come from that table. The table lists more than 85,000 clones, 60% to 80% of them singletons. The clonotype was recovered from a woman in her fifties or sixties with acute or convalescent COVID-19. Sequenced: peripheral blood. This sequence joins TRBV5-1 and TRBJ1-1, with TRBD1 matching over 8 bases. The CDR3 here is CASSLGRRQGASEAFF. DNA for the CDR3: TGCGCCAGCAGCTTAGGCCGAAGGCAGGGGGCCTCTGAAGCTTTCTTT. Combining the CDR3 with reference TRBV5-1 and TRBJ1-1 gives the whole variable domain KAGVTQTPRYLIKTRGQQVTLSCSPISGHRSVSWYQQTPGQGLQFLFEYFSETQRNKGNFPGRFSGRQFSNSRSEMNVSTLELGDSALYLCASSLGRRQGASEAFFGQGTRLTVV.